The 29 T cell receptor beta chains below were found in one sample sequenced in a study of blood T cell repertoires in COVID-19. Method: immunoSEQ multiplex PCR; TCRdb's copy keeps in-frame clones and lacks some. The table includes fewer than 250,000 clones, about 90% detected once. Sequenced material: PBMCs or T cells enriched from blood (not recorded which). These receptors were obtained from a man aged 50 to 59 who had been exposed to COVID-19.

The CDR3 nucleotides read TGCGCCAGCAGCCTGATACCCAGGGGTAAAGAGACCCAGTACTTC. Translated, it gives CASSLIPRGKETQYF. The J gene is TRBJ2-5, the V gene TRBV5-1; possible D gene TRBD1, 6 bases. V shed 4 bases and J shed 3 bases, with 16 bases lying between them. The germline V gene has CDR1 SGHRS and CDR2 YFSETQ. The CDR3 loop spans 15 amino acids.

The CDR3 is CASSLVAGPATNEKLFF. The CDR3 bases are TGTGCCAGCAGCTTAGTCGCGGGACCAGCAACTAATGAAAAACTGTTTTTT. This chain uses TRBV7-6 with TRBJ1-4, with a weak D call TRBD1 (5 bases). The CDR3 sequence is 17 residues long. Trimming cost V 1 base and J 0 bases, with 12 bases left between them. From germline, CDR1 is SGHVS and CDR2 FNYEAQ.

The V and J genes are TRBV2 and TRBJ1-2; maybe TRBD1 (5 bases). Per the germline V gene, CDR1 is SNHLY and CDR2 is FYNNEI. The CDR3 length is 15 residues. The ends were cut back, 4 bases at V and 3 bases at J, with 15 bases in the middle. The CDR3 nucleotides are TGTGCCAGCAGTGGGCTCCGACAGTCGGACTATGGCTACACCTTC. It translates to CASSGLRQSDYGYTF.

This clone turned up a few times. J is TRBJ1-1 and V is TRBV7-2; unclear D gene. CDR3 length: 14 amino acids. Germline V gives CDR1 SGHTA, CDR2 FQGNSA. V was trimmed by 0 bases and J by 5 bases, leaving 10 bases between them. CDR3 protein: CASSLAGRLTEAFF. In DNA, the CDR3 is TGTGCCAGCAGCTTAGCTGGGCGTTTGACTGAAGCTTTCTTT.

In its sample, this clone was seen once. This rearrangement joins TRBV24-1 to TRBJ1-2, with 10 bases matching TRBD1. V shed 4 bases, J shed 1 base, and the junction held 5 bases outside the gene matches. The CDR3 covers 16 residues. Germline V lookup: CDR1 KGHDR, CDR2 SFDVKD. In DNA, the CDR3 is TGTGCCACCAGTGACCCCGGGACAGGGGATAACTATGGCTACACCTTC. This encodes CATSDPGTGDNYGYTF.

The genes are TRBV18 and TRBJ2-5; 12 bases line up with TRBD1. Germline-derived CDR1 and CDR2 are KGHSH and LQKENI. The CDR3 has 17 residues. With 0 bases clipped from V and 4 bases from J, the junction kept 6 bases outside the gene matches. In nucleotides, the CDR3 is TGTGCCAGCTCACCACCGGGACAGGGGGCAGTCGGAGAGACCCAGTACTTC. As protein: CASSPPGQGAVGETQYF.

This chain's CDR3 is CASTLSVSTDTQYF. The DNA of the CDR3 is TGTGCCAGCACGTTGTCCGTAAGCACAGATACGCAGTATTTT. This chain connects TRBV6-5 to TRBJ2-3; D is unclear. The V gene lost 7 bases and the J gene lost 0 bases, with 11 bases spanning the gap. Germline CDR1 reads MNHEY; CDR2 reads SVGAGI. The CDR3 consists of 14 residues.

V is TRBV30 and J is TRBJ2-7; D is ambiguous. V dropped 2 bases and J dropped 1 base, with 9 bases sitting between them. The CDR3 extends over 13 amino acids. Germline V gene lookup returns CDR1 GTSNPN and CDR2 SVGIG (reference sequence). CDR3 in DNA: TGTGCCTGGAGTCGAGGAATTTCCTACGAGCAGTACTTC. Translated, it gives CAWSRGISYEQYF.

J is TRBJ2-3 and V is TRBV3-1 (or the pseudogene TRBV3-2); 10 positions agree with TRBD1. Trimming cost V 5 bases and J 4 bases; bases outside gene matches: 12. The CDR3 covers 17 residues. CDR1 and CDR2 from the germline V gene are LGHDT and YNNKEL (reference sequence). The CDR3 sequence: CASSMRLGQGRSDTQYF. The CDR3 DNA follows: TGTGCCAGCAGCATGCGCCTGGGACAGGGGAGGTCAGATACGCAGTATTTT.

This clone was seen once. The chain combines TRBV5-1 with TRBJ2-1; D is perhaps TRBD1 (8 bases). The germline V gene has CDR1 SGHRS and CDR2 YFSETQ. Trimming cost V 4 bases and J 8 bases, with 13 bases left between them. The CDR3 has 13 residues. As DNA, the CDR3 is TGCGCCAGCAGCCTACAGGGGGGGCATGAGCAGTTCTTC. Residues: CASSLQGGHEQFF.

J is TRBJ2-3 and V is TRBV5-1; 8 bases match TRBD1. Germline CDR1 is SGHRS and CDR2 is YFSETQ. With 0 bases clipped from V and 3 bases from J, the junction kept 12 bases outside the gene matches. This CDR3 comprises 18 residues. This CDR3 reads CASSLAPGGASGTDTQYF. CDR3 DNA sequence: TGCGCCAGCAGCTTGGCACCAGGGGGCGCCTCCGGTACAGATACGCAGTATTTT.

This chain links TRBV19 with TRBJ2-1, with TRBD2 matching over 9 bases. Per germline, CDR1 LNHDA and CDR2 SQIVND (reference sequence). The ends lost 6 bases at V and 8 bases at J; junction bases unmatched: 14. The CDR3 spans 16 residues. Here the CDR3 reads CASSAQPSGTSDEQFF. Written as DNA, the CDR3 is TGTGCCAGTAGCGCTCAACCTAGCGGGACCTCCGATGAGCAGTTCTTC.

The chain employs TRBV2 and TRBJ2-3; D gene ambiguous. The CDR3 totals 12 residues. Germline V lookup: CDR1 SNHLY, CDR2 FYNNEI. Trimming shortened V by 6 bases and J by 3 bases, and 7 bases separated the two germline ends. The CDR3 is CASSETTDTQYF. CDR3 sequence (DNA): TGTGCCAGCAGCGAAACAACAGATACGCAGTATTTT.

This clone was observed a single time. This chain uses TRBV7-2 with TRBJ2-1; 8 bases match TRBD2. V shed 4 bases, J shed 3 bases, and the junction held 8 bases outside the gene matches. This CDR3 contains 16 residues. The germline V gene has CDR1 SGHTA and CDR2 FQGNSA. The CDR3 here is CASSSNWAGGYNEQFF. In DNA, the CDR3 is TGTGCCAGCAGCTCAAATTGGGCGGGAGGCTACAATGAGCAGTTCTTC.

The rearrangement joins TRBV5-1 to TRBJ2-3; 8 nucleotides match TRBD1. The CDR3 spans 16 residues. V trimming: 0 bases; J trimming: 5 bases; junction bases outside the gene matches: 8. The germline CDR1 and CDR2 sequences are SGHRS and YFSETQ. CDR3: CASSLDGQGEEDTQYF. Here the CDR3 DNA reads TGCGCCAGCAGCTTGGATGGACAGGGTGAGGAAGATACGCAGTATTTT.

The sample holds one count of this clone. The chain combines TRBV30 with TRBJ1-5; possibly TRBD1 for D (6 bases). The CDR3 runs 13 residues. Trimming took off 0 bases at V and 7 bases at J, with 10 bases between the two ends. CDR1 and CDR2 (germline): GTSNPN, SVGIG (reference sequence). CDR3 protein: CAWSVAGDQPQHF. The CDR3 coding sequence is TGTGCCTGGAGTGTGGCAGGGGACCAGCCCCAGCATTTT.

The rearrangement joins TRBV29-1 to TRBJ1-2; 8 nucleotides line up with TRBD1. The V and J ends lost 7 bases and 5 bases, in that order; junction bases with no gene match: 9. The CDR3 runs 13 residues. The germline CDR1 and CDR2 sequences are SQVTM and ANQGSEA. CDR3 amino acids: CSAGTGAPYGYTF. The CDR3 region has the DNA TGCAGCGCCGGGACAGGTGCCCCGTATGGCTACACCTTC.

This clone occurred a few times. CDR3 protein: CASSWTGDQETQYF. CDR3 coding DNA: TGCGCCAGCAGCTGGACAGGGGACCAAGAGACCCAGTACTTC. V usage is TRBV5-1 and J usage is TRBJ2-5; 9 positions agree with TRBD1. The CDR3 is 14 residues long. CDR1 is SGHRS, CDR2 YFSETQ, per germline. V was pared by 3 bases and J by 0 bases, with 0 bases of the junction left unmatched.

This sequence joins TRBV2 and TRBJ1-1, with D unclear. The CDR3 covers 17 residues. Trimming removed 2 bases from V and 10 bases from J, with 26 bases in between. In germline, CDR1 is SNHLY, CDR2 FYNNEI. CDR3 DNA sequence: TGTGCCAGCAGTGAATCTAACACCTTTGTTCAGGCTTTTGTAGCTTTCTTT. Protein product: CASSESNTFVQAFVAFF.

The V and J genes are TRBV11-2 and TRBJ1-6; 7 positions match TRBD1. The CDR3 covers 16 residues. Looked up from germline, CDR1 is SGHAT and CDR2 is FQNNGV. Unmatched junction bases numbered 8, after V lost 2 bases and J lost 7 bases. CDR3: CASSLMGQFGNSPLHF. CDR3 sequence (DNA): TGTGCCAGCAGCTTAATGGGACAGTTTGGGAATTCACCCCTCCACTTT.

The CDR3 reads CASSIQGGGTEAFF. CDR3 bases: TGTGCCAGCAGCATACAGGGCGGCGGCACTGAAGCTTTCTTT. The genes are TRBV6-2 or TRBV6-3 and TRBJ1-1, with D possibly matching TRBD1 (6 bases). CDR1 MNHEY and CDR2 SVGEGT come from the germline V gene. The CDR3 is made up of 14 amino acids. Deletions cut 6 bases from V and 4 bases from J, with 15 bases between.

The chain combines TRBV5-1 with TRBJ1-1; perhaps TRBD1 as D (5 bases). Germline V gene sequence: CDR1 SGHRS, CDR2 YFSETQ. The length of the CDR3 is 12 residues. Between the trimmed V and J ends, which lost 0 bases and 11 bases, there was a span of 11 bases. The CDR3 DNA follows: TGCGCCAGCAGCTTGGAGGGGCCTGGCGCTTTCTTT. Residues: CASSLEGPGAFF.

The chain has TRBV27 and TRBJ1-5, with TRBD1 matching 10 bases. V gave up 7 bases and J gave up 3 bases; unmatched junction bases: 3. Germline V CDR1 and CDR2: MNHEY, SMNVEV (reference sequence). This CDR3 spans 14 amino acids. The CDR3, as DNA: TGTGCCAGCACCGGGACAGGGGACAATCAGCCCCAGCATTTT. Translated: CASTGTGDNQPQHF.

The rearrangement links TRBV18 to TRBJ1-2; TRBD1 aligns across 7 bases. This CDR3 comprises 21 residues. Germline values: CDR1 KGHSH, CDR2 LQKENI. The trim removed 3 bases at V and 6 bases at J, leaving 28 bases unmatched. CDR3 sequence reads: CASSPTGISLVRGDRVDGYTF. In nucleotides, the CDR3 is TGTGCCAGCTCACCCACCGGAATAAGTCTAGTGCGGGGCGACAGGGTCGATGGCTACACCTTC. The variable domain in full, with the rest retrieved from reference TRBV18 and TRBJ1-2, is NAGVMQNPRHLVRRRGQEARLRCSPMKGHSHVYWYRQLPEEGLKFMVYLQKENIIDESGMPKERFSAEFPKEGPSILRIQQVVRGDSAAYFCASSPTGISLVRGDRVDGYTFGSGTRLTVV.

Written as DNA, the CDR3 is TGTGCCACCAGTGATTTGGAGGGCGGCTACACCTTC. Residues: CATSDLEGGYTF. The chain carries TRBV24-1 and TRBJ1-2; D remains unclear. V lost 0 bases to trimming and J lost 8 bases, with 6 bases between them. Looked up from germline, CDR1 is KGHDR and CDR2 is SFDVKD. The CDR3 length is 12 residues.

This clone was counted between two and nine times. The V gene is TRBV28, the J gene TRBJ1-2; 8 nucleotides line up with TRBD1. Germline CDR1 MDHEN, CDR2 SYDVKM. V gave up 1 base and J gave up 1 base; unmatched junction bases: 17. This CDR3 spans 20 amino acids. CDR3 bases: TGTGCCAGCAGTTTATCTGGACAGGGTATGGTACGTGTTCGTAACTATGGCTACACCTTC. This codes for CASSLSGQGMVRVRNYGYTF.

Note on this clone: The same CDR3 arises from other DNA sequences in this sample as well. The V gene is TRBV5-1, the J gene TRBJ1-1, with a tentative D call TRBD1 (6 bases). Germline lookup yields CDR1 SGHRS and CDR2 YFSETQ. V lost 3 bases to trimming and J lost 1 base, with 7 bases between them. CDR3 length equals 13 residues. This chain's CDR3 is CASSSQGNTEAFF. CDR3 coding DNA: TGCGCCAGCAGCTCACAGGGGAACACTGAAGCTTTCTTT. Variable domain in full (rest from reference TRBV5-1 and TRBJ1-1): KAGVTQTPRYLIKTRGQQVTLSCSPISGHRSVSWYQQTPGQGLQFLFEYFSETQRNKGNFPGRFSGRQFSNSRSEMNVSTLELGDSALYLCASSSQGNTEAFFGQGTRLTVV.

The V call is TRBV28, the J call TRBJ1-1, with D tentatively TRBD1 (5 bases). Germline V lookup: CDR1 MDHEN, CDR2 SYDVKM. Trimming took 6 bases from V and 1 from J, leaving 12 bases between them. CDR3 size: 14 residues. For the CDR3, the DNA is TGTGCCAGCAGATGGCCGGGGGGGAACACTGAAGCTTTCTTT. Protein product: CASRWPGGNTEAFF.

The rearrangement joins TRBV5-1 to TRBJ2-5; no clear D gene. The CDR3 contains 12 residues. CDR1 SGHRS and CDR2 YFSETQ come from the germline V gene. V was trimmed by 7 bases and J by 2 bases, leaving 9 bases between them. In nucleotides, the CDR3 is TGCGCCAGCGGCAACGAACAAGAGACCCAGTACTTC. Translated, it gives CASGNEQETQYF.